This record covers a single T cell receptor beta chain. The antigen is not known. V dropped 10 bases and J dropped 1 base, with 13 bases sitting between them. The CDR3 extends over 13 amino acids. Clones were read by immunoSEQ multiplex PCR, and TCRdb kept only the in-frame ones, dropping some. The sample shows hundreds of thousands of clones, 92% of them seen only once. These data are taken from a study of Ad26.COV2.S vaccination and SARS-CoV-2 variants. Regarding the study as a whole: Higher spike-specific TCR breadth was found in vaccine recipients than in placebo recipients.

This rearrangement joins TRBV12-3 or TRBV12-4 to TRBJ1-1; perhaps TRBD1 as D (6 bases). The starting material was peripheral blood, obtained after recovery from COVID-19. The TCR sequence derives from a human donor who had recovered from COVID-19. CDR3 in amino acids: CAIYGQPNTEAFF. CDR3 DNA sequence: TGTGCCATCTATGGACAGCCGAACACTGAAGCTTTCTTT.